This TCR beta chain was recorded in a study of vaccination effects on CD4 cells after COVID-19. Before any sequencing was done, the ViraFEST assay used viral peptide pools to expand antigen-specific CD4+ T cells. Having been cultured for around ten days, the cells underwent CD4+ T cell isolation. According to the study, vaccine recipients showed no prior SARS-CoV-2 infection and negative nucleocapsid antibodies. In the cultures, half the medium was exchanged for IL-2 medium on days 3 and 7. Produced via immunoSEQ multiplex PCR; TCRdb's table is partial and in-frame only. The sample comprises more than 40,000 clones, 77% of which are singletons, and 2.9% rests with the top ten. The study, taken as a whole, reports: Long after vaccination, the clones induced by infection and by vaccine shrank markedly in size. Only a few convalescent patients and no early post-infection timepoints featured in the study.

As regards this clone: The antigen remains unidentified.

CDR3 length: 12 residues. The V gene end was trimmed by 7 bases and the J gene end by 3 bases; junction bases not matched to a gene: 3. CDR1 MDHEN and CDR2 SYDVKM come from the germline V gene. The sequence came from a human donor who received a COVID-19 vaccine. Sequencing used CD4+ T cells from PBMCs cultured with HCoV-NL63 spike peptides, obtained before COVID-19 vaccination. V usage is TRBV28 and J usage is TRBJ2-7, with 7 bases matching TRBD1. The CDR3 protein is CASTAGGYEQYV. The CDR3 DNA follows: TGTGCCAGCACCGCAGGGGGCTACGAGCAGTACGTC.